This T cell receptor (beta chain) appears in the sequencing data of a study of blood T cell repertoires in COVID-19. Turning to the study itself: Samples came from the United States, Italy and Spain, spanning acute and convalescent COVID-19. PBMCs, B-cell-depleted T cells, or T cells provided the cDNA or gDNA that made up the material.

Trimming at V came to 4 bases and at J to 5 bases, leaving 4 bases not matched to a gene. This CDR3 spans 13 amino acids. The germline gives CDR1 SGHAT, CDR2 FQNNGV. In the source study's methods: Reference gene primer amplification gave nucleated cell count estimates. Assay used: immunoSEQ multiplex PCR; TCRdb lists only in-frame clones, some missing. V and J calls and clone size come straight from that table; D and trimming were deduced from the DNA. The repertoire holds roughly 250,000 clones, with about 83% as singletons. The sample taken for sequencing was peripheral blood. The genes are TRBV11-2 and TRBJ1-2; TRBD1 matches 7 bases. The sequence was collected from a man aged 35 to 55 with active or convalescent COVID-19. Here the CDR3 reads CASSSGGYYGYTF. The CDR3 region has the DNA TGTGCCAGCAGCTCAGGGGGGTATTATGGCTACACCTTC.